The rows below give T cell receptor beta chains drawn from one sample of a study of preoperative IRX-2 immunotherapy in early breast cancer. Assay used: immunoSEQ multiplex PCR; TCRdb lists only in-frame clones, some missing. The sample comprises a few thousand clones, 80% to 90% of which are singletons, and 4.5% to 7% rests with the top ten. Sample: tumor tissue, taken before IRX-2 immunotherapy. The receptors derive from a human donor with breast cancer. The CDR3 runs from the conserved cysteine through the conserved F or W. D genes are given only for firm matches. Size is omitted from some rows. Given values are once, few, many or a class for expanded clones.

v_gene	j_gene	len	abundance	d_gene	CDR3nt	CDR3aa
TRBV6-8	TRBJ2-5	16	few	-	TGTGCCAGCTCCCATCAGCAGGGCGGGAAGGCGTCGACCCAGTACTTC	CASSHQQGGKASTQYF
TRBV10-2	TRBJ2-2	15	-	-	TGCGCCAGCAGTGAGTGGCCGACGAACACCGGGGAGCTGTTTTTT	CASSEWPTNTGELFF
TRBV14	TRBJ2-5	12	-	-	TGTGCCAGCAGCCAAGATCGGCAGACCCAGTACTTC	CASSQDRQTQYF
TRBV15	TRBJ2-1	15	-	-	TGTGCCACCAGCAGAGTCACAGGGACCTACAATGAGCAGTTCTTC	CATSRVTGTYNEQFF
TRBV12-5	TRBJ2-3	14	-	-	TGTGCCAGCACTCGTAGCGGAAACACAGATACGCAGTATTTT	CASTRSGNTDTQYF
TRBV6-8	TRBJ1-3	13	few	-	TGTGCCAGCAGCTACATAACTGGAAACACCATATATTTT	CASSYITGNTIYF
TRBV19	TRBJ1-5	13	-	-	TGTGCCAGTAGTCATGGTAGGGATCAGCCCCAGCATTTT	CASSHGRDQPQHF
TRBV10-2	TRBJ1-5	15	-	-	TGCGCCAGCAGGGATTCGGCGGGGGTAAGTCAGCCCCAGCATTTT	CASRDSAGVSQPQHF
TRBV14	TRBJ2-7	14	-	TRBD2	TGTGCCAGCAGCCTACAGCGGGGGACCTACGAGCAGTACTTC	CASSLQRGTYEQYF
TRBV30	TRBJ2-2	14	-	-	TGTGCCTGGAGTGGAAGGAAGGACACCGGGGAGCTGTTTTTT	CAWSGRKDTGELFF
TRBV18	TRBJ1-5	13	-	TRBD1	TGTGCCAGCGCCGGGACAGGGGATCAGCCCCAGCATTTT	CASAGTGDQPQHF
TRBV6-8	TRBJ1-1	13	few	-	TGTGCCAGCAGTCGGACGGTAAATCATGAAGCTTTCTTT	CASSRTVNHEAFF
TRBV28	TRBJ2-1	14	-	-	TGTGCCAGCGAGGCCAGGGGTCTCTACAATGAGCAGTTCTTC	CASEARGLYNEQFF
TRBV14	TRBJ2-7	14	-	-	TGTGCCAGCAGCCTCTTTCAGGGGACCTACGAGCAGTACTTC	CASSLFQGTYEQYF
TRBV6-8	TRBJ1-4	14	large	-	TGTGCCAGCAAGGACGCAGGGTGGAATGAAAAACTGTTTTTT	CASKDAGWNEKLFF
TRBV6-8	TRBJ1-5	16	large	-	TGTGCCAGCATTAGAACCGCGGACAGCGGCAATCAGCCCCAGCATTTT	CASIRTADSGNQPQHF
TRBV29-1	TRBJ1-4	13	-	TRBD1	TGCAGCGTAGAGACAGGGGGAAAGGGAAAACTGTTTTTT	CSVETGGKGKLFF
TRBV15	TRBJ2-1	16	-	-	TGTGCCACCAGCAGAGGGGGGCCGGGACTCTACAATGAGCAGTTCTTC	CATSRGGPGLYNEQFF
TRBV7-2	TRBJ2-7	13	-	-	TGTGCCAGCAGCCAAGGAATCTCACTGGAGCAGTACTTC	CASSQGISLEQYF
TRBV23-1	TRBJ2-7	14	-	TRBD1	TGCGCCAGCAGTCACCGGGGACAGTCCTACGAGCAGTACTTC	CASSHRGQSYEQYF
TRBV6-8	TRBJ1-5	17	-	TRBD1	TGTGCCAGCAGTGCCCCGGGACAGGGGGCAGGTAGTCAGCCCCAGCATTTT	CASSAPGQGAGSQPQHF
TRBV29-1	TRBJ2-1	15	-	-	TGCAGCGTTGAGATGGCGTTCGGGGACTACAATGAGCAGTTCTTC	CSVEMAFGDYNEQFF
TRBV28	TRBJ2-7	15	-	TRBD2	TGTGCCAGCAGTCCTCTCGCGGGAGGGCCTAACGAGCAGTACTTC	CASSPLAGGPNEQYF
TRBV11-3	TRBJ2-5	15	-	-	TGTGCCAGCAGCTTAACGCGCGTCTCTATGGAGACCCAGTACTTC	CASSLTRVSMETQYF
TRBV10-1	TRBJ1-1	14	-	TRBD1	TGCGCCAGCAGTGCGACAGGGGGGGGAACTGAAGCTTTCTTT	CASSATGGGTEAFF
TRBV29-1	TRBJ2-5	13	-	TRBD1	TGCAGCGTTGACCCCGGACAGGGCCAGACCCAGTACTTC	CSVDPGQGQTQYF
TRBV23-1	TRBJ2-3	17	-	TRBD2	TGCGCCAGCAGCTTGGCTTGGGGACGGGGGGGCACAGATACGCAGTATTTT	CASSLAWGRGGTDTQYF
TRBV14	TRBJ1-1	15	-	-	TGTGCCAGCAGCGGCCCAACACGACAGTTGCGTGAAGCTTTCTTT	CASSGPTRQLREAFF